These T cell receptor beta chains were read from a single sample in a study of post-analysis software for immune sequencing data. TCRdb recomputed calls from the PCR reads with MiXCR, one row per CDR3 protein. This table holds under 650,000 distinct CDR3 sequences, roughly 40% found once. The sample was blood. These receptors were obtained from a girl aged 5 to 17 with multiple sclerosis. Each CDR3 is given with its conserved first and last residue. D genes are given only for firm matches. The size entry is marked missing in some rows and otherwise reads once, few, many or a size class.

v_gene	j_gene	abundance	d_gene	len	CDR3nt	CDR3aa
TRBV20-1	TRBJ1-2	many	-	14	TGCAGTGCTAGCGGGTCTAGGCCCAACTATGGCTACACCTTC	CSASGSRPNYGYTF
TRBV12-3/TRBV12-4	TRBJ2-7	-	-	13	TGTGCCAGCAGTGCCGGGAGATACAATGAGCAGTACTTC	CASSAGRYNEQYF
TRBV7-9	TRBJ1-1	-	-	13	TGTGCTAGCAGCTTAGGTCTAACTAGTGAAGCTTTCTTT	CASSLGLTSEAFF
TRBV5-6	TRBJ2-3	-	-	15	TGTGCCAGCAGCTTCGAAGTCATCTCCACAGATACGCAGTATTTT	CASSFEVISTDTQYF
TRBV6-5	TRBJ2-7	-	-	11	TGTGCCAGCAGTAACGGAGGTTCCCAGTACTTC	CASSNGGSQYF
TRBV12-3/TRBV12-4	TRBJ1-2	-	-	15	TGTGCCAGCAGTTTAAACCTTAGGAATGCGTATGGCTACACCTTC	CASSLNLRNAYGYTF
TRBV5-1	TRBJ2-6	few	-	16	TGCGCCAGCAGCCGGGGACCTAGCTCTGGGGCCAACGTCCTGACTTTC	CASSRGPSSGANVLTF
TRBV20-1	TRBJ2-7	few	TRBD1	12	TGCAGTGCGATGGGACAGGCCAACGAGCAGTACTTC	CSAMGQANEQYF
TRBV4-1	TRBJ2-6	-	-	16	TGCGCCAGCAGCCAAGTTTCCGGCTCTGGGGCCAACGTCCTGACTTTC	CASSQVSGSGANVLTF
TRBV6-5	TRBJ1-2	few	-	14	TGTGCCAGCGGAAGACACGACCCGAACTATGGCTACACCTTC	CASGRHDPNYGYTF
TRBV6-2/TRBV6-3	TRBJ2-1	-	TRBD2	16	TGTGCCAGCAGAGGGGGGACTAGCGGGAGTCAGTATGAGCAGTTCTTC	CASRGGTSGSQYEQFF
TRBV20-1	TRBJ2-5	few	-	13	TGCAGTGCTAGGGACAGCGGCCAAGAGACCCAGTACTTC	CSARDSGQETQYF
TRBV20-1	TRBJ2-1	-	-	13	TGCAGTGCTAGACCGGGAGTCAGCAATGAGCAGTTCTTC	CSARPGVSNEQFF
TRBV5-6	TRBJ2-5	-	-	16	TGTGCCAGCAGCTTTTATTTTTTGGGGTCCTACAATGAGCAGTACTTC	CASSFYFLGSYNEQYF
TRBV20-1	TRBJ2-6	few	-	14	TGCAGTGCTAGAGAGAGCTCTGGGGCCAACGTCCTGACTTTC	CSARESSGANVLTF
TRBV10-1	TRBJ2-7	few	TRBD2	14	TGCGCCAGCAGTGCTAGCGGGAGAACCTACGAGCAGTACTTC	CASSASGRTYEQYF
TRBV18	TRBJ1-2	few	-	16	TGTGCCAGCTCACCGGAAACGACAGGCTTTAACTATGGCTACACCTTC	CASSPETTGFNYGYTF
TRBV20-1	TRBJ2-3	once	TRBD2	15	TGCAGTGCTAGGGCCCGAGCCGGGGGGGCGGGTACGCAGTATTTT	CSARARAGGAGTQYF
TRBV12-3/TRBV12-4	TRBJ1-2	once	-	14	TGTGCCAGCAGTTTAAGCTGGATTGGCTATGGCTACACCTTC	CASSLSWIGYGYTF
TRBV7-8	TRBJ1-5	-	-	15	TGTGCCAGCCGGAGAGGGTTAGCGAGCAATCAGCCCCAGCATTTT	CASRRGLASNQPQHF
TRBV24-1	TRBJ2-1	once	TRBD1	15	TGTGCCACCAGTGATGCCGGGACAGACTACAATGAGCAGTTCTTC	CATSDAGTDYNEQFF
TRBV12-3/TRBV12-4	TRBJ2-5	-	-	14	TGTGCCAGCAGCCTCGGCACGGCTGGAGAGATCCAGTACTTC	CASSLGTAGEIQYF
TRBV6-1	TRBJ1-1	once	-	12	TGTGCCAGCGTAGGTAGGAACACTGAAGCTTTCTTT	CASVGRNTEAFF
TRBV5-1	TRBJ2-1	once	TRBD2	17	TGCGCCAGCAGCGACAAGAGACTAGCGGGTCCCTACAATGAGCAGTTCTTC	CASSDKRLAGPYNEQFF
TRBV29-1	TRBJ2-3	-	TRBD1	13	TGCAGCGTCGACAGGGAAGACACAGATACGCAGTATTTT	CSVDREDTDTQYF
TRBV5-1	TRBJ2-1	few	-	14	TGCGCCAGCAGCTTGAGCCAGTCCTACAATGAGCAGTTCTTC	CASSLSQSYNEQFF
TRBV27	TRBJ1-2	-	TRBD1	14	TGTGCCAGCAGTTTCTCTGGACAGGGGGATGGCTACACCTTC	CASSFSGQGDGYTF
TRBV24-1	TRBJ2-3	-	-	17	TGTGCCACCAGTGATCGTCTAGCCGGATTAAGCACAGATACGCAGTATTTT	CATSDRLAGLSTDTQYF
TRBV14	TRBJ2-7	-	-	17	TGTGCCAGCAGCCAAGATAGTGGGAGGGGGGACTCCTACGAGCAGTACTTC	CASSQDSGRGDSYEQYF
TRBV12-3/TRBV12-4	TRBJ1-2	-	TRBD1	14	TGTGCCAGCAGAAGGACAGGGGCTGACTATGGCTACACCTTC	CASRRTGADYGYTF
TRBV6-5	TRBJ2-1	few	-	14	TGTGCCAGCAGTCCCCTGGACAGACACAATGAGCAGTTCTTC	CASSPLDRHNEQFF
TRBV6-6	TRBJ2-7	-	TRBD1	13	TGTGCCAGCAGAGAGACAGGGGGAAACGAGCAGTACTTC	CASRETGGNEQYF
TRBV7-9	TRBJ2-1	-	TRBD1	18	TGTGCCAGCAGCTTAGTTGCCGGCCGACAGGGGCGGGACAATGAGCAGTTCTTC	CASSLVAGRQGRDNEQFF
TRBV29-1	TRBJ2-3	-	TRBD1	13	TGCAGCTCCCCCGACAGGGGAGGAGATACGCAGTATTTT	CSSPDRGGDTQYF
TRBV6-1	TRBJ2-5	-	TRBD2	17	TGTGCCAGCAGTCAGCCTCGGAGTCTAGCGGGAGGAGAGACCCAGTACTTC	CASSQPRSLAGGETQYF
TRBV12-3/TRBV12-4	TRBJ2-3	-	-	16	TGTGCCAGCAGTCACAGGGGCGGGGTGGGCACAGATACGCAGTATTTT	CASSHRGGVGTDTQYF
TRBV6-6	TRBJ2-1	few	-	14	TGTGCCAGCAGTTACCCGGAAACCTACAATGAGCAGTTCTTC	CASSYPETYNEQFF
TRBV10-2	TRBJ2-3	few	TRBD2	14	TGCGCCAGCAGCCCTCAGCGGGATTCAGATACGCAGTATTTT	CASSPQRDSDTQYF
TRBV2	TRBJ2-3	-	TRBD2	17	TGTGCCAGCATACAAGAACCGGGACTAGGGGCGACAGATACGCAGTATTTT	CASIQEPGLGATDTQYF
TRBV6-5	TRBJ1-5	-	-	13	TGTGCCAGCAGCCCGGTAGGCAATCAGCCCCAGCATTTT	CASSPVGNQPQHF
TRBV12-3/TRBV12-4	TRBJ2-3	-	-	12	TGTGCCAGCCGTGACGCAGGGTCTACGCAGTATTTT	CASRDAGSTQYF
TRBV7-3	TRBJ1-4	-	-	15	TGTGCCAGCAGCTTAGAGAGGGGCGTTAAGGGAAAACTGTTTTTT	CASSLERGVKGKLFF
TRBV29-1	TRBJ1-1	-	TRBD1	17	TGCAGCGTTGAAGAGAGTTTTGTGGCAGGGGGCAACACTGAAGCTTTCTTT	CSVEESFVAGGNTEAFF
TRBV7-9	TRBJ2-5	-	-	16	TGTGCCAGCAGCCCCCATGAGGGCTACGGGGGAGAGACCCAGTACTTC	CASSPHEGYGGETQYF
TRBV4-1	TRBJ1-5	-	TRBD1	16	TGCGCCAGCAGAGACAGGGGTTATGGAAGCAATCAGCCCCAGCATTTT	CASRDRGYGSNQPQHF
TRBV20-1	TRBJ1-1	-	-	15	TGCAGTGCTTTCATCCGGGGACAAATGAACACTGAAGCTTTCTTT	CSAFIRGQMNTEAFF
TRBV5-1	TRBJ1-4	-	TRBD1	15	TGCGCCAGCAGCTTGGGAGGACAGGGTGGGGAAAAACTGTTTTTT	CASSLGGQGGEKLFF
TRBV5-1	TRBJ2-5	once	TRBD2	15	TGCGCCAGCAGCTTTGTACGGGGGGGCCGTGAGACCCAGTACTTC	CASSFVRGGRETQYF
TRBV5-1	TRBJ2-7	-	-	13	TGCGCCAGCAGCTCCACAGGGTCCCACGAGCAGTACTTC	CASSSTGSHEQYF
TRBV28	TRBJ2-5	few	-	12	TGTGCCAGCAACCAGGGAAAAGAGACCCAGTACTTC	CASNQGKETQYF
TRBV12-3/TRBV12-4	TRBJ2-5	-	-	13	TGTGCCAGCAGTCCCCGCGGGGAAGAGACCCAGTACTTC	CASSPRGEETQYF
TRBV10-3	TRBJ2-7	-	-	12	TGTGCCATCAGTGCGGGATCCTACGAGCAGTACTTC	CAISAGSYEQYF
TRBV18	TRBJ1-1	-	TRBD1	17	TGTGCCAGCTCACCAAGGGGACAGGTCCCTGGGTGGGCTGAAGCTTTCTTT	CASSPRGQVPGWAEAFF
TRBV13	TRBJ2-7	-	TRBD2	14	TGTGCCAGCAGCTTGGGACTAGAGGCCTACGAGCAGTACTTC	CASSLGLEAYEQYF